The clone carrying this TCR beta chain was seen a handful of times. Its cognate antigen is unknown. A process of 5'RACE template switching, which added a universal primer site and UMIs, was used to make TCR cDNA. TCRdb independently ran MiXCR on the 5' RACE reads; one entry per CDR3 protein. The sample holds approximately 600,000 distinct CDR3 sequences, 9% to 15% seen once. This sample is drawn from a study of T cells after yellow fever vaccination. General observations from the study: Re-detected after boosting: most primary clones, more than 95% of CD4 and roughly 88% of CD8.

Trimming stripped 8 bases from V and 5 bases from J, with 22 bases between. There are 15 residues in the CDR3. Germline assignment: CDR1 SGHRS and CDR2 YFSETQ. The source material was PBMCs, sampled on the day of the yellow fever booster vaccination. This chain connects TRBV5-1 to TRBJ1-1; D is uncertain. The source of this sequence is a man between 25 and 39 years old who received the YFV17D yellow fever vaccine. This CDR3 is CASTVTGVHGTEAFF. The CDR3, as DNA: TGCGCCAGTACCGTCACCGGAGTTCATGGAACTGAAGCTTTCTTT.